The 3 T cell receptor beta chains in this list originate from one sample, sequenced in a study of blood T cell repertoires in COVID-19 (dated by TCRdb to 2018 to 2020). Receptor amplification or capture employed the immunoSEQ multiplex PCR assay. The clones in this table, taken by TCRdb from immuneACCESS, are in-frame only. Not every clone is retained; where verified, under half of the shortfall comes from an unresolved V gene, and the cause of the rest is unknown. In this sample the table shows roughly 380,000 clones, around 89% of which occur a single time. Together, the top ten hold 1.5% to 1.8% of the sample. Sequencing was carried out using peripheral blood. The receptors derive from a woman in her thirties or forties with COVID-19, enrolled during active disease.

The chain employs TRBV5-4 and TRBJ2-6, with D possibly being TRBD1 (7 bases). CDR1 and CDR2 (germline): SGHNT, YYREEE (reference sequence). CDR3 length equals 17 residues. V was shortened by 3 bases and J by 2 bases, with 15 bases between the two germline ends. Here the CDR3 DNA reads TGTGCCAGCAGCTCCAGACAGGGAGGTACTGGGGCCAACGTCCTGACTTTC. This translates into CASSSRQGGTGANVLTF.

The CDR3 sequence is CASSPGTGVYGYTF. CDR3 sequence (DNA): TGTGCCAGTAGTCCGGGGACAGGGGTTTATGGCTACACCTTC. The genes are TRBV19 and TRBJ1-2, with 10 positions matching TRBD1. This CDR3 has 14 residues. The germline V gene has CDR1 LNHDA and CDR2 SQIVND (reference sequence). The V segment lost 5 bases and the J segment 5 bases; nucleotides outside the gene matches: 5.

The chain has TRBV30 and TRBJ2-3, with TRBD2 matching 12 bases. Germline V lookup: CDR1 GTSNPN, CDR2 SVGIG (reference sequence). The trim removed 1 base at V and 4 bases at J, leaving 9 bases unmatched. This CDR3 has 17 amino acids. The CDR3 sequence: CAWSASRLAGEADTQYF. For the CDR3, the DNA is TGTGCCTGGAGTGCCTCCCGACTAGCGGGAGAGGCAGATACGCAGTATTTT.